The 14 T cell receptor beta chains reported below all come from one sample, sequenced in a study of cytomegalovirus exposure and HLA in healthy donors. 60 Vbeta and 13 Jbeta primers were used in PCR. Assay: immunoSEQ multiplex PCR; the TCRdb copy retains only in-frame clones and omits some. The sample shows under 200,000 clones, around 68% of them seen only once. Sequencing was done on a sample of PBMCs. These receptors were collected from a middle-aged woman in good health and CMV-seropositive.

V and J are TRBV7-2 and TRBJ2-7, with TRBD1 matching over 7 bases. The CDR3 runs to 14 residues. V shed 1 base and J 9 bases; nucleotides not matched to a gene: 9. Per the germline V gene, CDR1 is SGHTA and CDR2 is FQGNSA. The CDR3 region has the DNA TGTGCCAGCAGCTTAGGGACAGGCGCCCGCGTGCAGTACTTC. Amino acid sequence: CASSLGTGARVQYF.

The chain employs TRBV29-1 and TRBJ2-7; D is possibly TRBD2 (6 bases). The CDR3 extends over 14 amino acids. Germline V gene sequence: CDR1 SQVTM, CDR2 ANQGSEA. V was trimmed by 5 bases and J by 0 bases, leaving 14 bases between them. The CDR3: CSVTRQTSSYEQYF. CDR3 in DNA: TGCAGCGTTACGAGACAGACTAGCTCCTACGAGCAGTACTTC.

This chain links TRBV11-2 with TRBJ2-7, with TRBD1 matching 8 bases. CDR3 length: 15 residues. V gave up 5 bases and J gave up 3 bases; unmatched junction bases: 9. CDR1 and CDR2 (germline): SGHAT, FQNNGV. CDR3 nucleotide sequence: TGTGCCAGCAGCGCCCGGACAGGGCCTAACTACGAGCAGTACTTC. It is translated as CASSARTGPNYEQYF.

This chain joins TRBV29-1 and TRBJ1-2, with D tentatively TRBD1 (6 bases). Germline assignment: CDR1 SQVTM and CDR2 ANQGSEA. Trimming took off 0 bases at V and 7 bases at J, with 15 bases between the two ends. The CDR3 length is 14 residues. This CDR3 is CSVEEVRGGCGYTF. The CDR3 DNA sequence: TGCAGCGTTGAAGAAGTCAGGGGCGGTTGTGGCTACACCTTC.

J is TRBJ2-2 and V is TRBV7-9; D might be TRBD1 (6 bases). The V gene's germline CDR1 is SEHNR and CDR2 FQNEAQ (reference sequence). Trimming cost V 5 bases and J 0 bases, with 10 bases left between them. There are 15 residues in the CDR3. The CDR3 region has the DNA TGTGCCAGCAGCATGGGACAAACGAACACCGGGGAGCTGTTTTTT. As protein: CASSMGQTNTGELFF.

This clone has only a few counts. The V call is TRBV4-3, the J call TRBJ2-1; 7 bases align to TRBD2. The CDR3 contains 15 residues. CDR1 is LGHNA, CDR2 YSLEER, per germline. With 0 bases clipped from V and 5 bases from J, the junction kept 4 bases outside the gene matches. This chain's CDR3 is CASSQDLGGDNEQFF. In nucleotides, the CDR3 is TGCGCCAGCAGCCAAGATTTGGGAGGGGACAATGAGCAGTTCTTC.

This chain joins TRBV6-5 and TRBJ1-1, with TRBD1 matching over 8 bases. Germline V gene sequence: CDR1 MNHEY, CDR2 SVGAGI. The CDR3 runs to 15 residues. J was trimmed by 5 bases and V by 8 bases; bases with no gene match: 13. The CDR3 nucleotides are TGTGCCAGCCGCGGGACAGGATGGGGGAGGACTGAAGCTTTCTTT. Its protein is CASRGTGWGRTEAFF.

The chain couples TRBV30 to TRBJ2-7, with TRBD1 as a possible D gene (6 bases). The CDR3 sequence is 14 residues long. Trimming took off 2 bases at V and 6 bases at J, with 17 bases between the two ends. From germline, CDR1 is GTSNPN and CDR2 SVGIG (reference sequence). CDR3 loop: CAWSPQGHEGEQYF. CDR3 sequence (DNA): TGTGCCTGGAGTCCCCAGGGGCACGAGGGCGAGCAGTACTTC. Supplemented by reference TRBV30 and TRBJ2-7, the full variable domain reads SQTIHQWPATLVQPVGSPLSLECTVEGTSNPNLYWYRQAAGRGLQLLFYSVGIGQISSEVPQNLSASRPQDRQFILSSKKLLLSDSGFYLCAWSPQGHEGEQYFGPGTRLTVT.

The V gene is TRBV28, the J gene TRBJ1-6; tentative D call: TRBD1 (5 bases). Per germline, CDR1 MDHEN and CDR2 SYDVKM. This CDR3 comprises 16 residues. With 8 bases removed from V and 0 bases from J, the gap between germline ends came to 14 bases. CDR3 protein: CASVGTTSSYNSPLHF. The CDR3 bases are TGTGCCAGCGTTGGGACTACCAGCTCCTATAATTCACCCCTCCACTTT.

The rearrangement joins TRBV6-5 to TRBJ2-7; 9 nucleotides agree with TRBD1. The CDR3 is 15 amino acids. Germline values: CDR1 MNHEY, CDR2 SVGAGI. V was pared by 6 bases and J by 2 bases, with 8 bases of the junction left unmatched. CDR3 loop: CASRNSGTGTYEQYF. CDR3 nucleotides: TGTGCCAGCAGAAACTCGGGGACAGGGACCTACGAGCAGTACTTC.

The V and J genes are TRBV7-9 and TRBJ1-2; 8 positions agree with TRBD1. With V trimmed by 5 bases and J by 2 bases, 13 bases remained unmatched. Germline CDR1 SEHNR, CDR2 FQNEAQ (reference sequence). The CDR3 loop spans 17 amino acids. The CDR3 here is CASSREGQGGGNYGYTF. For the CDR3, the DNA is TGTGCCAGCAGCCGCGAAGGACAGGGAGGGGGAAACTATGGCTACACCTTC. The full variable domain, in which reference TRBV7-9 and TRBJ1-2 provide the parts outside the CDR3, is DTGVSQNPRHKITKRGQNVTFRCDPISEHNRLYWYRQTLGQGPEFLTYFQNEAQLEKSRLLSDRFSAERPKGSFSTLEIQRTEQGDSAMYLCASSREGQGGGNYGYTFGSGTRLTVV.

The chain joins TRBV9 to TRBJ1-5, with D possibly being TRBD1 (6 bases). With 0 bases removed from V and 6 bases from J, the gap between germline ends came to 13 bases. Germline V gene lookup returns CDR1 SGDLS and CDR2 YYNGEE. The CDR3 loop spans 15 amino acids. The chain's CDR3 is CASSVGGGMGQPQHF. The CDR3 DNA sequence: TGTGCCAGCAGCGTAGGGGGGGGCATGGGTCAGCCCCAGCATTTT. The variable domain in full, completed from reference TRBV9 and TRBJ1-5, reads DSGVTQTPKHLITATGQRVTLRCSPRSGDLSVYWYQQSLDQGLQFLIQYYNGEERAKGNILERFSAQQFPDLHSELNLSSLELGDSALYFCASSVGGGMGQPQHFGDGTRLSIL.

This chain uses TRBV5-1 with TRBJ1-1; TRBD1 is a possible D gene (6 bases). CDR3 length equals 14 residues. CDR1 is SGHRS and CDR2 is YFSETQ in the germline V gene. The V gene lost 4 bases and the J gene lost 4 bases, with 14 bases spanning the gap. The chain's CDR3 is CASSQGSRGTEAFF. The CDR3 nucleotides read TGCGCCAGCAGCCAAGGGTCCAGGGGCACTGAAGCTTTCTTT.

This clone was detected a few times. The chain carries TRBV7-2 and TRBJ1-1; maybe TRBD1 (6 bases). With 5 bases removed from V and 1 base from J, the gap between germline ends came to 8 bases. The length of the CDR3 is 13 residues. The germline V gene has CDR1 SGHTA and CDR2 FQGNSA. CDR3 region: CASSGGPNTEAFF. DNA for the CDR3: TGTGCCAGCAGCGGGGGCCCGAACACTGAAGCTTTCTTT.